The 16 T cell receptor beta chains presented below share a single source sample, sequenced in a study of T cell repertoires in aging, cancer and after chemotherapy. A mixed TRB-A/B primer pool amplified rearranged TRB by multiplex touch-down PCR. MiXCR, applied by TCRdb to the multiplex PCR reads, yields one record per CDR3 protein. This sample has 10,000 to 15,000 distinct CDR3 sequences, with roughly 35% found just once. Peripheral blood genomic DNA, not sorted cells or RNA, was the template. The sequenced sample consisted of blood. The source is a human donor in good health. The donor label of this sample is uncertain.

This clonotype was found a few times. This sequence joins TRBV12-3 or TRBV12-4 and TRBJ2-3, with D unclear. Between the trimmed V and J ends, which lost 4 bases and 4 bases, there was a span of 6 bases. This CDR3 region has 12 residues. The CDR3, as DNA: TGTGCCAGCAGTTCTCTCTCAGATACGCAGTATTTT. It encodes CASSSLSDTQYF.

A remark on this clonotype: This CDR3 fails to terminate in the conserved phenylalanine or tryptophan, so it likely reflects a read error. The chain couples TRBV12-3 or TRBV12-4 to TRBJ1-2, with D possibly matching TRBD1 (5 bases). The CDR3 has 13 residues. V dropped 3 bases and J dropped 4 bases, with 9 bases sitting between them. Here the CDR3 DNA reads TGTGCCAGCAGTTTCTCCCAGGGCTATGGCTACACCTTA. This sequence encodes CASSFSQGYGYTL.

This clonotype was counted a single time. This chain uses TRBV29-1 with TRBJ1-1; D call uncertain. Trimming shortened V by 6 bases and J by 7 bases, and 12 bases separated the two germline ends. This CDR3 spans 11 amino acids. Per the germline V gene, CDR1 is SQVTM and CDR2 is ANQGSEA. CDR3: CSVAFEYEAFF. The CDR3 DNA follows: TGCAGCGTGGCCTTCGAATATGAAGCTTTCTTT.

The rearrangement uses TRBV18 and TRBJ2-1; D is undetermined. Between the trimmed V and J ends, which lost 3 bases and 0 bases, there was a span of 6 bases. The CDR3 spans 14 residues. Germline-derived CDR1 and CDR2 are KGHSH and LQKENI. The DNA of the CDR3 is TGTGCCAGCTCACCCGGTGGCTCCTACAATGAGCAGTTCTTC. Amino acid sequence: CASSPGGSYNEQFF. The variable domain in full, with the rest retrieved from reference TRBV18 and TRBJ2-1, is NAGVMQNPRHLVRRRGQEARLRCSPMKGHSHVYWYRQLPEEGLKFMVYLQKENIIDESGMPKERFSAEFPKEGPSILRIQQVVRGDSAAYFCASSPGGSYNEQFFGPGTRLTVL.

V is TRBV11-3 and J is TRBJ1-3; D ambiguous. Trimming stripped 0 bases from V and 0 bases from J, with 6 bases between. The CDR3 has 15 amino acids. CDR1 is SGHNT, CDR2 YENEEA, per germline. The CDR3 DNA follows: TGTGCCAGCAGCTTAGAGCCCAGCTCTGGAAACACCATATATTTT. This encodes CASSLEPSSGNTIYF.

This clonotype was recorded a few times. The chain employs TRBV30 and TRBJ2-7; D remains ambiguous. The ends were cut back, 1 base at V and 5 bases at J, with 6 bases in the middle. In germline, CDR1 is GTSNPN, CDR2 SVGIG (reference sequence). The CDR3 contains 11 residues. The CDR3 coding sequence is TGTGCCTGGAGTGGAATGGACGAGCAGTACTTC. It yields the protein CAWSGMDEQYF.

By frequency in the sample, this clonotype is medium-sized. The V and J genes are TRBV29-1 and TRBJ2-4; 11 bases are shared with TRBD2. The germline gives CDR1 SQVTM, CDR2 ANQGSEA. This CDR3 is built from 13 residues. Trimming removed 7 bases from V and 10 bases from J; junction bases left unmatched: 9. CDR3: CSDTSGGPGIQYF. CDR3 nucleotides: TGCAGCGACACTAGCGGGGGACCAGGGATTCAGTACTTC.

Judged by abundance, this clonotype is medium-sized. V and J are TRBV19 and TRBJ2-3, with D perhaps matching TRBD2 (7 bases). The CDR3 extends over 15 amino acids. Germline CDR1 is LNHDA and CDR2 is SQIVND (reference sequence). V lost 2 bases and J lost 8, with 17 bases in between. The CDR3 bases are TGTGCCAGTAGTATAACGGGGGGCGGCGGGTCTACGCAGTATTTT. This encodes CASSITGGGGSTQYF.

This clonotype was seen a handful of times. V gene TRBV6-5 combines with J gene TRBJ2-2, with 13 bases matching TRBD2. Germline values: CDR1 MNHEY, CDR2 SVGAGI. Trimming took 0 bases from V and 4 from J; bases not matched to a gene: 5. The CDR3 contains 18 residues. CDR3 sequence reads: CASSYSGLAGAGTGELFF. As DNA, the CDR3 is TGTGCCAGCAGTTACTCCGGACTAGCGGGAGCGGGCACCGGGGAGCTGTTTTTT.

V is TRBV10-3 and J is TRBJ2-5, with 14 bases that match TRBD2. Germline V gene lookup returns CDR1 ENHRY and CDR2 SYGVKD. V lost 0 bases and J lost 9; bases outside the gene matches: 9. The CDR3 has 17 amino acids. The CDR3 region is CAISESPGLAGDEAQYF. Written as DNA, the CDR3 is TGTGCCATCAGTGAGTCGCCGGGACTAGCGGGAGATGAGGCCCAGTACTTC.

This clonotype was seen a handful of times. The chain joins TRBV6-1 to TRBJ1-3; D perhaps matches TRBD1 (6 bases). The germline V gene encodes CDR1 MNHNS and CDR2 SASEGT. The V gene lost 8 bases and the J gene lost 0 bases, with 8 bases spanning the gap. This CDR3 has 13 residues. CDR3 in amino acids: CASRTDSGNTIYF. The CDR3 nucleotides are TGTGCCAGCCGGACAGACTCTGGAAACACCATATATTTT.

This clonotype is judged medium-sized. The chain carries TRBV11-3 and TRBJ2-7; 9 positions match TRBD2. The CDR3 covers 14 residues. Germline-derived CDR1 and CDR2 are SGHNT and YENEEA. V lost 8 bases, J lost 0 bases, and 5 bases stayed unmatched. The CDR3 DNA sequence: TGTGCCAGCGCTGGCGGGGGGGACTCCTACGAGCAGTACTTC. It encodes CASAGGGDSYEQYF.

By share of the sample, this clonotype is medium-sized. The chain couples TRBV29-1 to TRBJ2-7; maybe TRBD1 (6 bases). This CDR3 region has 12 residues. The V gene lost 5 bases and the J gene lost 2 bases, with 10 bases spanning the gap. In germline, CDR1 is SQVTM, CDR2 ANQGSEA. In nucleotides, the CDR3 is TGCAGCGTTCATGGACAGACCTACGAGCAGTACTTC. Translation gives CSVHGQTYEQYF.

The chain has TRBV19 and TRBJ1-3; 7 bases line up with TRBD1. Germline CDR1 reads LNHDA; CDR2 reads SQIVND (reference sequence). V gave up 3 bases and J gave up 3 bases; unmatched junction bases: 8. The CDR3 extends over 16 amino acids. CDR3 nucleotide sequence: TGTGCCAGTAGTATTTACCGACGGACAGGTGGAAACACCATATATTTT. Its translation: CASSIYRRTGGNTIYF.

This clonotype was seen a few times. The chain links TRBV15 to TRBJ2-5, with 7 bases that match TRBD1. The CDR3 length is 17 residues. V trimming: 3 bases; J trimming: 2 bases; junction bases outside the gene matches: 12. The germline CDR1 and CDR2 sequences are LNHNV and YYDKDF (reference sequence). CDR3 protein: CATSRDESTGDQETQYF. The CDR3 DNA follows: TGTGCCACCAGCAGGGATGAATCAACAGGGGATCAAGAGACCCAGTACTTC. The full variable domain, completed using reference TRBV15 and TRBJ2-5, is DAMVIQNPRYQVTQFGKPVTLSCSQTLNHNVMYWYQQKSSQAPKLLFHYYDKDFNNEADTPDNFQSRRPNTSFCFLDIRSPGLGDTAMYLCATSRDESTGDQETQYFGPGTRLLVL.

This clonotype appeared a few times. CDR3 DNA sequence: TGTGCCAGCAGCTTTCCGACTAGTTTAGGCACCGGGGAGCTGTTTTTT. Amino acid sequence: CASSFPTSLGTGELFF. The rearrangement links TRBV5-6 to TRBJ2-2, with a possible D match to TRBD2 (6 bases). The CDR3 extends over 16 amino acids. Trimming took 2 bases from V and 4 from J, leaving 15 bases between them. Looked up from germline, CDR1 is SGHDT and CDR2 is YYEEEE.